Each of the 13 T cell receptor beta chains below was sequenced from the same sample in a study of shared T cell receptors in the human thymus. Data came from immunoSEQ multiplex PCR; TCRdb stores just in-frame clones and leaves some out. The repertoire holds about 660,000 clones, with 88% as singletons. These data were also reused for a study on human thymus T cells.

Specimen: thymocytes. These receptors all come from a boy younger than two with a congenital heart defect.

This clone was recorded a few times. The chain carries TRBV28 and TRBJ1-5, with D possibly being TRBD1 (6 bases). This CDR3 is 17 amino acids long. The V end lost 3 bases, the J end lost 1 base, and 16 bases lay between the germline ends. Germline values: CDR1 MDHEN, CDR2 SYDVKM. The DNA of the CDR3 is TGTGCCAGCAGTTTTAGGGGCCAAGGGGGAAGCAATCAGCCCCAGCATTTT. Its translation is CASSFRGQGGSNQPQHF.

The rearrangement links TRBV29-1 to TRBJ2-1; 7 bases fit TRBD2. The CDR3 is 14 residues long. The germline gives CDR1 SQVTM, CDR2 ANQGSEA. Trimming cost V 6 bases and J 6 bases; bases outside gene matches: 11. The CDR3 sequence: CSVRLSPGGNEQFF. CDR3 coding DNA: TGCAGCGTGCGCCTTTCGCCGGGGGGCAATGAGCAGTTCTTC.

In this sample, this clone turned up a few times. This chain uses TRBV29-1 with TRBJ1-4, with 8 bases lining up with TRBD1. The germline V gene encodes CDR1 SQVTM and CDR2 ANQGSEA. Losses at the gene ends were 7 bases for V and 7 bases for J; bases not matched to a gene: 8. This CDR3 spans 13 amino acids. The CDR3 spells CSGQGQVTEKLFF. CDR3 DNA sequence: TGCAGCGGCCAGGGACAGGTCACTGAAAAACTGTTTTTT.

V usage is TRBV7-8 and J usage is TRBJ2-7; TRBD2 matches 12 bases. With V trimmed by 1 base and J by 2 bases, 3 bases remained unmatched. This CDR3 is 16 amino acids long. Germline CDR1 is SGHVS and CDR2 is FQNEAQ. The CDR3 nucleotides are TGTGCCAGCAGCTTAGAGGGACTAGCGGGTACCTACGAGCAGTACTTC. Protein sequence: CASSLEGLAGTYEQYF.

The chain is built from TRBV19 and TRBJ2-2; 7 bases fit TRBD2. The CDR3 contains 14 residues. V shed 9 bases, J shed 4 bases, and the junction held 8 bases outside the gene matches. Germline CDR1 is LNHDA and CDR2 is SQIVND (reference sequence). The CDR3 DNA sequence: TGTGCCAGCTTCCCTAGCGGTCGCACCGGGGAGCTGTTTTTT. The encoded protein is CASFPSGRTGELFF. Full variable domain (missing parts from reference TRBV19 and TRBJ2-2): DGGITQSPKYLFRKEGQNVTLSCEQNLNHDAMYWYRQDPGQGLRLIYYSQIVNDFQKGDIAEGYSVSREKKESFPLTVTSAQKNPTAFYLCASFPSGRTGELFFGEGSRLTVL.

This rearrangement joins TRBV4-3 to TRBJ2-2; D is possibly TRBD2 (6 bases). V lost 3 bases and J 4 bases, leaving 18 bases between the germline ends. Germline lookup yields CDR1 LGHNA and CDR2 YSLEER. The CDR3 loop spans 17 amino acids. Here the CDR3 DNA reads TGCGCCAGCAGCCAGGATAGCGGAGGCGGGGTCACCGGGGAGCTGTTTTTT. Its protein product is CASSQDSGGGVTGELFF.

The table lists this clone with a few counts. The CDR3 spells CASSLVPGTDTQYF. For the CDR3, the DNA is TGCGCCAGCAGCTTGGTGCCAGGGACAGATACGCAGTATTTT. The genes are TRBV5-1 and TRBJ2-3; tentative D call: TRBD1 (5 bases). V was shortened by 0 bases and J by 3 bases, with 8 bases between the two germline ends. The V gene's germline CDR1 is SGHRS and CDR2 YFSETQ. The CDR3 is 14 residues long.

This chain links TRBV5-1 with TRBJ2-7; tentatively, D is TRBD2 (6 bases). There are 17 residues in the CDR3. The germline V gene has CDR1 SGHRS and CDR2 YFSETQ. With 7 bases removed from V and 0 bases from J, the gap between germline ends came to 23 bases. The CDR3 sequence: CASGVRGGESSSYEQYF. The CDR3 DNA follows: TGCGCCAGCGGGGTCCGAGGAGGGGAGTCCTCCTCCTACGAGCAGTACTTC.

V and J are TRBV5-1 and TRBJ2-1, with TRBD2 identical over 8 bases. Germline V gene data show CDR1 as SGHRS and CDR2 as YFSETQ. This CDR3 has 19 residues. Unmatched junction bases numbered 17, after V lost 0 bases and J lost 6 bases. The CDR3 here is CASSLETCHREGRRNEQFF. The CDR3 DNA reads as TGCGCCAGCAGCTTGGAGACTTGTCATCGGGAGGGCCGTCGCAATGAGCAGTTCTTC.

The V gene is TRBV28, the J gene TRBJ2-7; 9 nucleotides match TRBD2. Germline V gives CDR1 MDHEN, CDR2 SYDVKM. The CDR3 has 16 amino acids. The V and J ends lost 6 bases and 2 bases, in that order; junction bases with no gene match: 11. CDR3 sequence: CASRSVLAGFPYEQYF. The CDR3 nucleotides read TGTGCCAGCAGGTCGGTACTAGCGGGTTTTCCCTACGAGCAGTACTTC.

The chain couples TRBV19 to TRBJ1-1; a weak D match, TRBD1 (5 bases). V was shortened by 7 bases and J by 3 bases, with 12 bases between the two germline ends. The CDR3 has 13 amino acids. CDR1 is LNHDA and CDR2 is SQIVND in the germline V gene (reference sequence). CDR3 coding DNA: TGTGCCAGTATGCCGGGGGATGACACTGAAGCTTTCTTT. It translates to CASMPGDDTEAFF.

The CDR3 loop reads CATSRQDRWGYNEQFF. The CDR3 bases are TGTGCCACCAGCAGACAAGACAGGTGGGGGTACAATGAGCAGTTCTTC. This sequence joins TRBV15 and TRBJ2-1; D perhaps matches TRBD1 (6 bases). The ends were cut back, 2 bases at V and 4 bases at J, with 15 bases in the middle. The CDR3 runs 16 residues. Per germline, CDR1 LNHNV and CDR2 YYDKDF (reference sequence).

The chain employs TRBV12-5 and TRBJ2-1; TRBD1 aligns across 10 bases. The ends lost 1 base at V and 9 bases at J; junction bases unmatched: 9. This CDR3 region has 16 residues. CDR1 and CDR2 from the germline V gene are LGHNT and FRNRAP. The CDR3 region has the DNA TGTGCTAGTGGTTTGGCGTGGGACAGGGGCAGTGGTGAGCAGTTCTTC. Translating gives CASGLAWDRGSGEQFF.